A selection of T cell receptor beta chains follows, all from one sample in a study of response to subunit inactivated influenza vaccine. TCRdb passed the RT-PCR reads through MiXCR, listing each CDR3 protein once. The data hold about 540,000 distinct CDR3 sequences, with around a quarter observed a single time. These records were also assigned to another study, of T cells expressing NK-cell markers.

The source was CD4+ T cells sorted from PBMCs, collected 11 to 12 days after vaccination. Receptors originate from a man in his fifties or sixties who received an inactivated influenza vaccine. Both conserved end residues are part of each CDR3. D genes are given only for firm matches. Where a row states a size, it is once, few, many or the class of an expanded clone; other rows omit it.

size	J	D	V	CDR3	DNA
NA	TRBJ2-4	NA	TRBV28	CASSPLGVGGRNIQYF	TGTGCCAGCAGTCCTCTAGGGGTGGGGGGGCGCAACATTCAGTACTTC
few	TRBJ2-2	NA	TRBV7-2	CASSLRELQGPGELFF	TGTGCCAGCAGCTTACGCGAGTTACAAGGTCCCGGGGAGCTGTTTTTT
few	TRBJ1-5	NA	TRBV12-3/TRBV12-4	CASSWAHSNQPQHF	TGTGCCAGCAGTTGGGCCCATTCAAATCAGCCCCAGCATTTT
NA	TRBJ2-1	TRBD1	TRBV5-4	CASSAPGQGNEQFF	TGTGCCAGCAGCGCTCCGGGACAGGGGAATGAGCAGTTCTTC
NA	TRBJ2-3	NA	TRBV5-1	CASSLLARTDTQYF	TGCGCCAGCAGCTTGCTAGCCCGCACAGATACGCAGTATTTT
NA	TRBJ1-6	TRBD1	TRBV20-1	CSTQKTGTGDPLHF	TGCAGTACGCAAAAAACCGGGACAGGGGACCCCCTCCACTTT
NA	TRBJ1-5	NA	TRBV12-3/TRBV12-4	CASSQSILGQPQHF	TGTGCCAGCAGCCAATCAATATTAGGACAGCCCCAGCATTTT
NA	TRBJ2-5	NA	TRBV18	CASSPPNPGQKETQYF	TGTGCCAGCTCACCACCGAATCCCGGACAGAAGGAGACCCAGTACTTC
NA	TRBJ2-1	NA	TRBV5-5	CASSRAGGGHYNEQFF	TGTGCCAGCAGCCGCGCGGGCGGGGGCCACTACAATGAGCAGTTCTTC
many	TRBJ1-1	TRBD1	TRBV5-1	CASSSQGQNTEAFF	TGCGCCAGCAGCTCACAGGGGCAAAACACTGAAGCTTTCTTT
few	TRBJ2-3	TRBD2	TRBV6-1	CASRRTGGLNTDTQYF	TGTGCCAGCAGACGCACGGGGGGACTAAATACAGATACGCAGTATTTT
NA	TRBJ2-1	TRBD2	TRBV27	CASMAGTSVYNEQFF	TGTGCCAGCATGGCCGGGACTAGCGTATACAATGAGCAGTTCTTC
NA	TRBJ2-1	NA	TRBV4-2	CASSQGGGAGNEQFF	TGTGCCAGCAGCCAAGGGGGGGGGGCCGGCAATGAGCAGTTCTTC
once	TRBJ1-5	NA	TRBV6-2/TRBV6-3	CASSTRRQGPNQPQHF	TGTGCCAGCAGTACAAGACGGCAGGGTCCAAATCAGCCCCAGCATTTT
NA	TRBJ2-7	TRBD1	TRBV10-3	CAISEKKGTGGSTYEQYF	TGTGCCATCAGTGAGAAAAAAGGGACAGGGGGTTCCACATACGAGCAGTACTTC
few	TRBJ2-1	TRBD2	TRBV5-1	CASSLAGEGYNEQFF	TGCGCCAGCAGCTTGGCCGGGGAGGGATACAATGAGCAGTTCTTC
few	TRBJ1-1	NA	TRBV14	CASSRLGAGTEAFF	TGTGCCAGCAGCCGACTGGGGGCAGGGACTGAAGCTTTCTTT
NA	TRBJ2-1	NA	TRBV4-3	CASSQDRRDAYNEQFF	TGCGCCAGCAGCCAAGATCGGCGGGATGCATACAATGAGCAGTTCTTC
NA	TRBJ2-1	NA	TRBV9	CASSVATLKSEQFF	TGTGCCAGCAGCGTAGCTACCCTTAAAAGTGAGCAGTTCTTC
once	TRBJ1-1	NA	TRBV7-6	CASSLGEFTEAFF	TGTGCCAGCAGCTTAGGGGAGTTCACTGAAGCTTTCTTT
NA	TRBJ2-3	TRBD1	TRBV25-1	CASSDGTGATDTQYF	TGTGCCAGCAGTGACGGTACAGGGGCTACAGATACGCAGTATTTT
few	TRBJ1-3	TRBD1	TRBV7-2	CASSLFGQAFSGNTIYF	TGTGCCAGCAGCTTATTCGGACAGGCTTTCTCTGGAAACACCATATATTTT
many	TRBJ2-3	TRBD2	TRBV5-8	CASSPLAGDSDTQYF	TGTGCCAGCAGCCCTCTAGCGGGAGACTCAGATACGCAGTATTTT
NA	TRBJ2-7	NA	TRBV29-1	CSVDSLGGGSYEQYF	TGCAGCGTTGATTCTCTGGGGGGAGGCTCCTACGAGCAGTACTTC
NA	TRBJ2-2	NA	TRBV4-3	CASSLGRGLAGELFF	TGCGCCAGCAGCCTCGGACGGGGGCTTGCAGGGGAGCTGTTTTTT
few	TRBJ2-3	TRBD2	TRBV7-9	CASSLMGLGSDTQYF	TGTGCCAGCAGCTTAATGGGACTAGGCTCAGATACGCAGTATTTT
NA	TRBJ1-5	NA	TRBV4-3	CASSQGHSGNQPQHF	TGCGCCAGCAGCCAAGGCCATAGTGGAAATCAGCCCCAGCATTTT
few	TRBJ1-2	NA	TRBV6-2/TRBV6-3	CASSYPNGNYGYTF	TGTGCCAGCAGTTATCCCAATGGTAACTATGGCTACACCTTC
few	TRBJ1-1	NA	TRBV9	CASSVGHSNTEAFF	TGTGCCAGCAGCGTAGGTCACTCGAACACTGAAGCTTTCTTT
NA	TRBJ2-3	TRBD2	TRBV19	CASRPGLAGTTDTQYF	TGTGCCAGTAGACCGGGACTAGCGGGGACCACAGATACGCAGTATTTT
NA	TRBJ2-1	NA	TRBV24-1	CATSDHNTNEQFF	TGTGCCACCAGTGATCACAATACCAATGAGCAGTTCTTC
few	TRBJ2-1	TRBD2	TRBV20-1	CSASGTSGSEQFF	TGCAGTGCTTCCGGGACTAGCGGGAGCGAGCAGTTCTTC
few	TRBJ2-3	NA	TRBV7-6	CASSLEVDTDTQYF	TGTGCCAGCAGCTTAGAGGTAGACACAGATACGCAGTATTTT
many	TRBJ1-2	NA	TRBV6-1	CASSGARAYGYTF	TGTGCCAGCAGCGGAGCCAGGGCCTATGGCTACACCTTC
few	TRBJ2-3	NA	TRBV9	CASSARARQGGVAGSADTQYF	TGTGCCAGCAGCGCCCGAGCACGACAGGGGGGCGTAGCGGGGTCGGCAGATACGCAGTATTTT
NA	TRBJ1-5	NA	TRBV6-1	CASSPRVINQPQHF	TGTGCCAGCAGCCCTAGGGTAATCAATCAGCCCCAGCATTTT
NA	TRBJ2-2	TRBD1	TRBV18	CASSLRTGATSGELFF	TGTGCCAGCTCACTGAGGACAGGGGCAACGTCCGGGGAGCTGTTTTTT
few	TRBJ2-2	NA	TRBV11-2	CASSLWETGELFF	TGTGCCAGCAGCTTGTGGGAAACCGGGGAGCTGTTTTTT
NA	TRBJ2-5	TRBD2	TRBV5-1	CASSLAPGTSGRALETQYF	TGCGCCAGCAGCTTGGCTCCCGGGACTAGCGGGAGGGCCTTGGAGACCCAGTACTTC
NA	TRBJ1-1	TRBD1	TRBV7-9	CATINRGGTEAFF	TGTGCCACCATCAACAGGGGTGGCACTGAAGCTTTCTTT
NA	TRBJ2-1	TRBD2	TRBV7-8	CASSLEGGRAYNEQFF	TGTGCCAGCAGCTTAGAGGGCGGGAGGGCCTACAATGAGCAGTTCTTC
few	TRBJ2-7	NA	TRBV20-1	CSAKDGSYEQYF	TGCAGTGCTAAAGACGGTTCCTACGAGCAGTACTTC
few	TRBJ2-7	NA	TRBV12-3/TRBV12-4	CASAMVLTYEQYF	TGTGCCAGCGCGATGGTCTTAACCTACGAGCAGTACTTC
NA	TRBJ1-2	NA	TRBV5-6	CASSLEQGSDYGYTF	TGTGCCAGCAGCTTGGAACAGGGTAGTGACTATGGCTACACCTTC
few	TRBJ1-4	NA	TRBV29-1	CSVVWGEKLFF	TGCAGCGTTGTTTGGGGTGAAAAACTGTTTTTT